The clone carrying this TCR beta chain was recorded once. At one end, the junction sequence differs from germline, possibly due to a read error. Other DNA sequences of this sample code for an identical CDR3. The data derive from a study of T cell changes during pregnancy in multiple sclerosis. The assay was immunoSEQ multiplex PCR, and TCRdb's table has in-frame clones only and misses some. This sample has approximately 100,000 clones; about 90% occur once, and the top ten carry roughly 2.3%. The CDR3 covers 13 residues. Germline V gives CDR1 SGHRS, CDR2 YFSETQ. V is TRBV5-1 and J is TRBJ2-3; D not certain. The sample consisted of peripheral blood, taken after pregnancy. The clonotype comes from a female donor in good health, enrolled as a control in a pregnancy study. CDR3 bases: TGTGCCAGCAGCTTGGCCGGGACAGATACGCAGTATTTT. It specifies CASSLAGTDTQYF.